The clone carrying this TCR beta chain was observed a handful of times. Antigen unknown. This sample was taken from a study of OX40 agonist ivuxolimab in advanced cancers. Study summary: Anti-PD-1, anti-PD-L1 or anti-CTLA-4 therapy given earlier was allowed, and 30% to 45% had some.

Peripheral blood came from all dose cohorts at three timepoints. The V end lost 7 bases, the J end lost 4 bases, and 10 bases lay between the germline ends. CDR3 length equals 12 residues. Germline V CDR1 and CDR2: LGHNA, YNFKEQ. Findings and limits, study-wide: Doses of 0.1 to 3.0 mg/kg were accompanied by clonal expansion of CD4+ and CD8+ blood T cells by week 6. Also present in some nonresponders was a low level of normalized T-cell clonal expansion.

Here immunoSEQ multiplex PCR was the method, and the copy in TCRdb shows in-frame clones only, minus some. This sample has around 55,000 clones, with around 88% found just once. The sequences come from CD4+ or CD8+ T cells sorted from blood, collected in a trial of the OX40 agonist ivuxolimab. V gene TRBV4-2 combines with J gene TRBJ1-1, with unresolved D. This TCR came from an adult with an advanced solid tumor such as melanoma, head and neck, liver or kidney cancer. CDR3 sequence reads: CASKPSATEAFF. In DNA form, the CDR3 reads TGTGCCAGCAAACCGTCGGCCACTGAAGCTTTCTTT.